This TCR beta chain was captured by sequencing in a study of blood T cells in healthy people across ages. Whole-study findings and limits: It was the long-lived donors that had more naive CD4+ cells and higher diversity than aged donors.

The authors ran a second PCR of about 6 to 12 cycles using a sample-barcoded 5' primer and a J-beta primer mix. Every sample gave at least 2.5 million paired-end reads containing CDR3. TCRdb fed the 5' RACE reads into MiXCR, producing one record per CDR3 protein. The sample carries about 800,000 distinct CDR3 sequences, roughly 25% recorded once. The authors drew about 10 milliliters of peripheral blood from each donor. V lost 4 bases, J lost 0 bases, and 5 bases stayed unmatched. The CDR3 extends over 16 amino acids. Germline CDR1 SGHAT, CDR2 FQNNGV. In this sample, this clonotype turned up a few times. Its antigen is as yet unknown. These records were also assigned to another study, of T cells of mothers and their children. That paper states: The extracted RNA was employed in its entirety for cDNA synthesis, at roughly 1.5 ug per 15 ul.

The TCR sequence derives from a boy between 10 and 17 years old in good health. The material sequenced was blood. This chain links TRBV11-2 with TRBJ2-1; 8 nucleotides match TRBD2. In nucleotides, the CDR3 is TGTGCCAGCAGCTCCAGAAGCGGGAGCTCCTACAATGAGCAGTTCTTC. It encodes CASSSRSGSSYNEQFF.